The rows below give T cell receptor beta chains drawn from one sample of a study of blood T cell repertoires in COVID-19. The assay was immunoSEQ multiplex PCR, and TCRdb's table has in-frame clones only and misses some. Seen here are about 240,000 clones, roughly four fifths observed once, and the top ten hold over 10%. The sample was peripheral blood. Receptor source: a woman aged 55-69 years with active or convalescent COVID-19. CDR3s include the opening cysteine and the closing phenylalanine or tryptophan. A D gene is named only where the DNA matches it firmly. Clone size is shown for a subset of rows, as once, few, many or a class of expanded clone.

>-|TRBJ2-7|-|TRBV7-3
TGTGCCAGCAGCCCTCTTATAGACGAGCAGTACTTC
CASSPLIDEQYF
>TRBD1|TRBJ2-7|few|TRBV6-5
TGTGCCAGCAGAGGCAAGACAGGGGATAGCTACGAGCAGTACTTC
CASRGKTGDSYEQYF
>TRBD1|TRBJ1-4|-|TRBV6-6
TGTGCCAGCAGTTTTCGACAGGGTGGGGAAAAACTGTTTTTT
CASSFRQGGEKLFF
>-|TRBJ1-4|-|TRBV12-3/TRBV12-4
TGTGCCAGCAGCCTCTCGGGAAAACTGTTTTTT
CASSLSGKLFF
>TRBD2|TRBJ2-5|-|TRBV7-8
TGTGCCAGCAGCTCAAGCGGGGGGGGTGAGACCCAGTACTTC
CASSSSGGGETQYF
>TRBD1|TRBJ1-6|-|TRBV2
TGTGCCAGCAGCGGACAGGGTGAAAATTCACCCCTCCACTTT
CASSGQGENSPLHF
>TRBD1|TRBJ2-7|-|TRBV7-2
TGTGCCAGCAGCTTAAGCTTGGGAGGACAGGGCAGCAACTACGAGCAGTACTTC
CASSLSLGGQGSNYEQYF
>TRBD2|TRBJ2-5|-|TRBV19
TGTGCCAGTAGTATTGGTGTTAGCGGGGGCATCCAAGAGACCCAGTACTTC
CASSIGVSGGIQETQYF
>-|TRBJ2-5|once|TRBV18
TGTGCCAGCTCACTCTCCGGGGAGACCCAGTACTTC
CASSLSGETQYF
>-|TRBJ1-5|-|TRBV5-5
TGTGCCAGCAGCTTTTCCCAGGGAGGTAGCAATCAGCCCCAGCATTTT
CASSFSQGGSNQPQHF
>TRBD2|TRBJ2-3|-|TRBV5-1
TGCGCCAGCAGCTTGGAACAGCGGGGCTATGATACGCAGTATTTT
CASSLEQRGYDTQYF
>-|TRBJ1-2|-|TRBV7-6
TGTGCCAGCAGCTTAGGCCAGGGAGGATCGGGAGGCTACACCTTC
CASSLGQGGSGGYTF
>TRBD1|TRBJ1-6|-|TRBV7-9
TGTGCCAGCAGCCTCACCCCGGGCAGGGGGCGCGGTAATTCACCCCTCCACTTT
CASSLTPGRGRGNSPLHF
>TRBD1|TRBJ2-1|-|TRBV19
TGTGCCAGTAGGACGACAGGGGCCTCGAATGAGCAGTTCTTC
CASRTTGASNEQFF
>-|TRBJ2-3|-|TRBV7-6
TGTGCCAGCAGCGCTGTAGGGGCAGATACGCAGTATTTT
CASSAVGADTQYF
>TRBD2|TRBJ2-1|once|TRBV3-1/TRBV3-2
TGTGCCAGTGAGGAGCGGGGCTCCTACAATGAGCAGTTCTTC
CASEERGSYNEQFF
>-|TRBJ1-6|-|TRBV25-1
TGTGCCAGCAGTGAATCCTACCGGACAGATAATTCACCCCTCCACTTT
CASSESYRTDNSPLHF
>-|TRBJ2-3|-|TRBV7-3
TGTGCCAGCAGCTTATTCGGCGGTGAGCGTCACACGCAGTATTTT
CASSLFGGERHTQYF
>TRBD2|TRBJ2-2|-|TRBV12-5
TGTGCTAGCACTAGCGGGGGGGCCAAGGGAACCGGGGAGCTGTTTTTT
CASTSGGAKGTGELFF
>-|TRBJ1-3|-|TRBV5-5
TGTGCCAGCAGCATAAGTTTGGTTTCAGGGACTGGAAACACCATATATTTT
CASSISLVSGTGNTIYF